Below, 32 T cell receptor beta chains from the same sample are listed, as sequenced in a study of CD8 T cells in ankylosing spondylitis. TCRdb independently ran MiXCR on the 5' RACE reads; one entry per CDR3 protein. There are about 150,000 distinct CDR3 sequences in the sample; under 35% occur only once, and over 5.5% lies in the top ten. Material: synovial fluid, either unsorted or a sorted T cell fraction (not recorded which). These receptors were obtained from a male donor with ankylosing spondylitis.

In nucleotides, the CDR3 is TGCGCCAGCAGCCCAGGGGACAGGGACAACTACGAGCAGTACTTC. Protein: CASSPGDRDNYEQYF. The genes are TRBV5-1 and TRBJ2-7, with TRBD1 matching 9 bases. With V trimmed by 4 bases and J by 3 bases, 8 bases remained unmatched. In germline, CDR1 is SGHRS, CDR2 YFSETQ. There are 15 residues in the CDR3. The full variable domain, completed using reference TRBV5-1 and TRBJ2-7, is KAGVTQTPRYLIKTRGQQVTLSCSPISGHRSVSWYQQTPGQGLQFLFEYFSETQRNKGNFPGRFSGRQFSNSRSEMNVSTLELGDSALYLCASSPGDRDNYEQYFGPGTRLTVT.

The rearrangement links TRBV5-1 to TRBJ2-3; no firm D call. Trimming took 2 bases from V and 2 from J, leaving 15 bases between them. The CDR3 contains 16 residues. Germline values: CDR1 SGHRS, CDR2 YFSETQ. The CDR3 loop reads CASSLLVQGPTDTQYF. Here the CDR3 DNA reads TGCGCCAGCAGCTTATTAGTACAAGGACCCACAGATACGCAGTATTTT.

The chain recombines TRBV9 with TRBJ2-3; D gene ambiguous. With 1 base removed from V and 6 bases from J, the gap between germline ends came to 12 bases. The germline gives CDR1 SGDLS, CDR2 YYNGEE. CDR3 length: 14 amino acids. Here the CDR3 DNA reads TGTGCCAGCAGCGTAACATTCGGTGGGGATACGCAGTATTTT. It yields the protein CASSVTFGGDTQYF. Full variable domain (remainder filled in from reference TRBV9 and TRBJ2-3): DSGVTQTPKHLITATGQRVTLRCSPRSGDLSVYWYQQSLDQGLQFLIQYYNGEERAKGNILERFSAQQFPDLHSELNLSSLELGDSALYFCASSVTFGGDTQYFGPGTRLTVL.

This clonotype occurred a few times. The CDR3 is CASSVGGSSYEQYF. The DNA for the CDR3 is TGTGCCAGCAGCGTTGGCGGTAGCTCCTACGAGCAGTACTTC. The J gene is TRBJ2-7, the V gene TRBV9; D unresolved. The V gene's germline CDR1 is SGDLS and CDR2 YYNGEE. V was pared by 2 bases and J by 0 bases, with 9 bases between. This CDR3 region has 14 residues.

This chain links TRBV20-1 with TRBJ2-7; TRBD2 is a possible D gene (6 bases). Trimming stripped 5 bases from V and 5 bases from J, with 13 bases between. Germline V gives CDR1 DFQATT, CDR2 SNEGSKA (reference sequence). The CDR3 runs to 12 residues. CDR3 sequence: CSARDSINEQYF. The CDR3 DNA reads as TGCAGTGCTCGGGACTCCATCAACGAGCAGTACTTC.

This clonotype was seen ten or more times. V gene TRBV12-3 or TRBV12-4 combines with J gene TRBJ2-7; D possibly corresponds to TRBD1 (5 bases). Trimming left V 5 bases short and J 3 bases short, with 17 bases between. The CDR3 runs to 15 residues. CDR3 sequence: CASSARQTLGYEQYF. The CDR3 DNA reads as TGTGCCAGCAGTGCAAGACAGACCCTGGGCTACGAGCAGTACTTC.

The chain has TRBV7-2 and TRBJ2-7, with D possibly TRBD2 on 5 matching bases. The CDR3 is made up of 14 amino acids. The V end lost 5 bases, the J end lost 3 bases, and 14 bases lay between the germline ends. From germline, CDR1 is SGHTA and CDR2 FQGNSA. The CDR3 reads CASSKQSGNYEQYF. The CDR3 DNA is TGTGCCAGCAGCAAACAGAGCGGAAACTACGAGCAGTACTTC. Based on the CDR3 plus reference TRBV7-2 and TRBJ2-7, the full variable domain is GAGVSQSPSNKVTEKGKDVELRCDPISGHTALYWYRQSLGQGLEFLIYFQGNSAPDKSGLPSDRFSAERTGGSVSTLTIQRTQQEDSAVYLCASSKQSGNYEQYFGPGTRLTVT.

V is TRBV6-2 or TRBV6-3 and J is TRBJ1-1; 7 nucleotides align to TRBD1. The CDR3 spans 15 residues. CDR1 is MNHEY, CDR2 SVGEGT, per germline. V shed 7 bases and J 5 bases; nucleotides not matched to a gene: 13. CDR3 loop: CASNPSDRRGTEAFF. The DNA for the CDR3 is TGTGCCAGCAACCCCTCGGACAGGCGGGGGACTGAAGCTTTCTTT.

This clonotype came up many times. V usage is TRBV12-3 or TRBV12-4 and J usage is TRBJ1-1; D call uncertain. The V end lost 5 bases, the J end lost 4 bases, and 11 bases lay between the germline ends. The CDR3 length is 13 residues. The CDR3 coding sequence is TGTGCCAGCAGTACCCGCCCGAGCACTGAAGCTTTCTTT. Amino acids: CASSTRPSTEAFF.

The chain combines TRBV20-1 with TRBJ2-7, with D hard to call. CDR3 size: 13 residues. Trimming removed 7 bases from V and 2 bases from J, with 15 bases in between. Germline CDR1 and CDR2: DFQATT and SNEGSKA (reference sequence). The CDR3 DNA sequence: TGCAGTGTTCGTCACAAAGCAACCTACGAGCAGTACTTC. This gives the protein CSVRHKATYEQYF.

The chain recombines TRBV2 with TRBJ2-4; D uncertain. V lost 3 bases and J 8 bases, leaving 11 bases between the germline ends. This CDR3 spans 13 amino acids. The V gene's germline CDR1 is SNHLY and CDR2 FYNNEI. In DNA, the CDR3 is TGTGCCAGCAGTGATATTATCGGAGACATTCAGTACTTC. Residues: CASSDIIGDIQYF.

This clonotype was counted between two and nine times. At one of its ends the junction is not consistent with the germline gene, which may arise from a read error. The CDR3 DNA reads TGTGCTAGCAGCTTAGAGCCTGCGGAGACCCAGTACTTC. Its translation: CASSLEPAETQYF. The genes are TRBV7-7 and TRBJ2-5, with D hard to call. The CDR3 runs to 13 residues. Per the germline V gene, CDR1 is SSHAT and CDR2 is FNYEAQ (reference sequence).

The J gene is TRBJ1-1, the V gene TRBV29-1; no reliable D call. The CDR3 has 13 residues. With 6 bases removed from V and 0 bases from J, the gap between germline ends came to 11 bases. Germline V lookup: CDR1 SQVTM, CDR2 ANQGSEA. The CDR3 reads CSVRKGMNTEAFF. CDR3 coding DNA: TGCAGCGTGCGCAAGGGAATGAACACTGAAGCTTTCTTT.

The V and J genes are TRBV18 and TRBJ2-5; the D gene is possibly TRBD1 (5 bases). V lost 7 bases and J 3 bases, leaving 12 bases between the germline ends. The CDR3 has 13 amino acids. Germline V CDR1 and CDR2: KGHSH, LQKENI. The CDR3 DNA sequence: TGTGCCAGCTTCCGCTCCAGGGAAGAGACCCAGTACTTC. Residues: CASFRSREETQYF.

The chain joins TRBV6-4 to TRBJ2-3; unclear D gene. The CDR3 sequence is 13 residues long. V dropped 6 bases and J dropped 7 bases, with 14 bases sitting between them. Looked up from germline, CDR1 is MRHNA and CDR2 is SNTAGT. The CDR3 sequence: CASSSSGSNTQYF. The CDR3 DNA is TGTGCCAGCAGCAGCAGTGGAAGTAATACGCAGTATTTT.

This clonotype was counted many times. The chain uses TRBV5-1 and TRBJ2-1; D might be TRBD2 (5 bases). Germline V gives CDR1 SGHRS, CDR2 YFSETQ. Trimming took 1 base from V and 4 from J, leaving 12 bases between them. The CDR3 sequence is 15 residues long. The CDR3 is CASSLLGSGYNEQFF. The DNA of the CDR3 is TGCGCCAGCAGCTTGTTAGGGAGCGGATACAATGAGCAGTTCTTC. Full variable domain (outside the CDR3, taken from reference TRBV5-1 and TRBJ2-1): KAGVTQTPRYLIKTRGQQVTLSCSPISGHRSVSWYQQTPGQGLQFLFEYFSETQRNKGNFPGRFSGRQFSNSRSEMNVSTLELGDSALYLCASSLLGSGYNEQFFGPGTRLTVL.

The rearrangement uses TRBV20-1 and TRBJ2-5; TRBD2 matches 7 bases. CDR3 length: 13 amino acids. The germline V gene encodes CDR1 DFQATT and CDR2 SNEGSKA (reference sequence). V was pared by 0 bases and J by 4 bases, with 2 bases of the junction left unmatched. CDR3 DNA sequence: TGCAGTGCTAGAGAGGGGGGGAGAGAGACCCAGTACTTC. Translation: CSAREGGRETQYF.

This clonotype was recorded at least ten times. The chain combines TRBV6-1 with TRBJ1-5; 7 bases fit TRBD1. After removal of 4 bases from V and 2 bases from J, the junction contained 5 bases not matched to a gene. The CDR3 runs to 15 residues. The germline gives CDR1 MNHNS, CDR2 SASEGT. The CDR3 DNA is TGTGCCAGCAGTGCGACCCAGGGGGGCAATCAGCCCCAGCATTTT. It is translated as CASSATQGGNQPQHF.

This clonotype was seen only once. The chain carries TRBV18 and TRBJ2-7, with D possibly being TRBD1 or TRBD2 (5 bases each). From germline, CDR1 is KGHSH and CDR2 LQKENI. This CDR3 spans 13 amino acids. The V end lost 3 bases, the J end lost 5 bases, and 11 bases lay between the germline ends. DNA for the CDR3: TGTGCCAGCTCACCCCCGTGGGGGAACGAGCAGTACTTC. Its protein product is CASSPPWGNEQYF.

This CDR3 reads CASSPSQGQGYGEQYF. The CDR3 nucleotides read TGCGCCAGCAGCCCAAGTCAAGGACAGGGTTACGGCGAGCAGTACTTC. V and J are TRBV4-1 and TRBJ2-7; 8 bases match TRBD1. This CDR3 contains 16 residues. Germline V CDR1 and CDR2: MGHRA, YSYEKL. The J segment lost 6 bases and the V segment lost 4 bases, leaving 14 bases of the junction unmatched.

CDR3 protein: CASSQDRDRHSPLHF. CDR3 sequence (DNA): TGCGCCAGCAGCCAAGATCGGGACAGACATTCACCCCTCCACTTT. This chain uses TRBV4-3 with TRBJ1-6; 7 bases line up with TRBD1. This CDR3 contains 15 residues. Per the germline V gene, CDR1 is LGHNA and CDR2 is YSLEER. After removal of 0 bases from V and 8 bases from J, the junction contained 4 bases not matched to a gene.

This clonotype was picked up a small number of times. The chain is built from TRBV6-1 and TRBJ2-1; TRBD2 matches at 7 bases. CDR3 length: 17 residues. V was clipped by 3 bases and J by 8 bases; unmatched bases: 16. The germline CDR1 and CDR2 sequences are MNHNS and SASEGT. The CDR3 DNA reads TGTGCCAGCAGTGACCGCAGCCGGGGGGTGCGTTTTTATGAGCAGTTCTTC. Translating it yields CASSDRSRGVRFYEQFF.

V usage is TRBV2 and J usage is TRBJ2-3; 8 positions match TRBD2. Trimming removed 7 bases from V and 0 bases from J; junction bases left unmatched: 9. The CDR3 extends over 16 amino acids. The germline gives CDR1 SNHLY, CDR2 FYNNEI. Here the CDR3 reads CASTASGFSSTDTQYF. For the CDR3, the DNA is TGTGCCAGCACGGCTAGCGGGTTTTCTAGCACAGATACGCAGTATTTT.

V is TRBV7-2 and J is TRBJ1-1, with 7 bases fitting TRBD1. CDR1 and CDR2 from the germline V gene are SGHTA and FQGNSA. CDR3 size: 14 residues. After removal of 0 bases from V and 5 bases from J, the junction contained 3 bases not matched to a gene. The DNA of the CDR3 is TGTGCCAGCAGCTTAGCGACCAGGGGGACTGAAGCTTTCTTT. This gives the protein CASSLATRGTEAFF.

Worth noting for this clonotype: At one end, the junction sequence differs from germline, possibly due to a read error. The rearrangement uses TRBV12-3 or TRBV12-4 and TRBJ2-7; TRBD1 matches 11 bases. This CDR3 has 14 residues. The CDR3 reads CASSLAGTGGEQYF. For the CDR3, the DNA is TGTGCCAGCAGTCTAGCCGGGACAGGGGGCGAGCAGTACTTC.

The chain couples TRBV20-1 to TRBJ1-1; D unresolved. Germline V gene sequence: CDR1 DFQATT, CDR2 SNEGSKA (reference sequence). The V end was cut by 1 base, the J end by 3 bases, with 12 bases between. This CDR3 has 14 amino acids. CDR3 amino acids: CSARGFTVYTEAFF. The CDR3 DNA sequence: TGCAGTGCTAGAGGGTTTACAGTGTACACTGAAGCTTTCTTT.

The V and J genes are TRBV20-1 and TRBJ2-3; TRBD2 matches at 13 bases. Per the germline V gene, CDR1 is DFQATT and CDR2 is SNEGSKA (reference sequence). CDR3 length: 14 amino acids. The CDR3 loop reads CSGLAGTQGDTQYF. CDR3 DNA: TGCTCGGGACTAGCGGGAACCCAGGGAGATACGCAGTATTTT.

This clonotype was recorded many times. This chain joins TRBV29-1 and TRBJ1-5, with 7 bases fitting TRBD1. CDR3 length: 13 residues. V lost 7 bases, J lost 1 base, and 4 bases stayed unmatched. The germline CDR1 and CDR2 sequences are SQVTM and ANQGSEA. The CDR3 sequence is CSGRQGSNQPQHF. The CDR3 bases are TGCAGCGGTCGACAGGGCAGCAATCAGCCCCAGCATTTT.

The sample holds a few counts of this clonotype. V usage is TRBV20-1 and J usage is TRBJ2-7; no firm D call. From germline, CDR1 is DFQATT and CDR2 SNEGSKA (reference sequence). CDR3 length: 12 amino acids. V lost 6 bases and J lost 5, with 14 bases in between. CDR3 loop: CSAPPVLDEQYF. In nucleotides, the CDR3 is TGCAGTGCCCCACCAGTACTCGACGAGCAGTACTTC.

V gene TRBV12-3 or TRBV12-4 combines with J gene TRBJ1-1, with D unclear. The CDR3 has 16 amino acids. Trimming removed 1 base at V and 3 bases at J, with 15 bases between. CDR3 coding DNA: TGTGCCAGCAGTTTAGGCGCCTGGTGGAGAGACACTGAAGCTTTCTTT. Protein: CASSLGAWWRDTEAFF.

This clonotype was found a few times. The chain links TRBV7-8 to TRBJ1-3; 8 bases line up with TRBD1. This CDR3 contains 16 residues. From germline, CDR1 is SGHVS and CDR2 FQNEAQ. V was pared by 3 bases and J by 0 bases, with 4 bases of the junction left unmatched. Here the CDR3 reads CASSLTGVLSGNTIYF. The CDR3 nucleotides are TGTGCCAGCAGCTTGACAGGGGTACTCTCTGGAAACACCATATATTTT.

The V call is TRBV20-1, the J call TRBJ1-2; possible D gene TRBD1, 6 bases. The CDR3 has 14 residues. V was pared by 1 base and J by 4 bases, with 13 bases between. Germline CDR1 reads DFQATT; CDR2 reads SNEGSKA (reference sequence). This chain's CDR3 is CSARVTGAGYGYTF. In DNA form, the CDR3 reads TGCAGTGCTAGAGTCACGGGGGCCGGCTATGGCTACACCTTC.